This T cell receptor beta chain was recorded in a study of technical replicates of blood from four donors. The CDR3 is 15 residues long. V was clipped by 9 bases and J by 2 bases; unmatched bases: 10. Germline V gene sequence: CDR1 MNHEY, CDR2 SVGAGI. Repertoires were generated with immunoSEQ multiplex PCR, while TCRdb's copy carries only in-frame clones and drops some. The sample lists approximately 59,000 clones, around 85% occurring once. Sequenced sample: PBMCs. The genes are TRBV6-5 and TRBJ2-3, with 8 bases aligning to TRBD2. This TCR was sampled from a human donor in good health. Some clones in this sample may be carry-over from other donors' samples. DNA of the CDR3: TGTGCCAGTATGCTAAGCGGGAGTATCACAGATACGCAGTATTTT. Its translation: CASMLSGSITDTQYF.